These 29 T cell receptor beta chains were sequenced from one sample in a study of cytomegalovirus exposure and HLA in healthy donors. The PCR contained 60 Vbeta and 13 Jbeta primers. Measured with immunoSEQ multiplex PCR; TCRdb has only the in-frame clones, and not every one. The sample yields roughly 110,000 clones, roughly three quarters seen once. Input material: PBMCs. All receptors come from a woman aged 40 to 50 in good health and CMV-seropositive.

This clone was observed once. This chain links TRBV29-1 with TRBJ2-5; D is possibly TRBD2 (6 bases). Germline V lookup: CDR1 SQVTM, CDR2 ANQGSEA. This CDR3 has 11 residues. The CDR3 region has the DNA TGCACCGGAGGGCAACCAGAGACCCAGTACTTC. This encodes CTGGQPETQYF.

This clone was found once. The sample carries other DNA sequences with the same CDR3. The V call is TRBV7-2, the J call TRBJ2-7, with 8 bases aligning to TRBD1. V shed 1 base and J 4 bases; nucleotides not matched to a gene: 3. Germline V gene lookup returns CDR1 SGHTA and CDR2 FQGNSA. The CDR3 is 14 amino acids. The CDR3 DNA sequence: TGTGCCAGCAGCTTAGGGACAGGGCCGTACGAGCAGTACTTC. Protein product: CASSLGTGPYEQYF.

This clone was counted a single time. CDR3 bases: TGCGCCAGCAGCTTCCGGACAGGGCAGGAAAAACTGTTTTTT. Protein: CASSFRTGQEKLFF. This chain joins TRBV5-1 and TRBJ1-4; 8 bases line up with TRBD1. Trimming removed 2 bases from V and 8 bases from J; junction bases left unmatched: 5. This CDR3 region has 14 residues. Germline CDR1 is SGHRS and CDR2 is YFSETQ.

The chain carries TRBV4-1 and TRBJ2-3; 9 bases map to TRBD2. The CDR3 has 14 amino acids. Germline V gives CDR1 MGHRA, CDR2 YSYEKL. Germline trimming cut 0 bases from V and 6 bases from J; bases unmatched to any gene: 1. As DNA, the CDR3 is TGCGCCAGCAGCCAAGAAGCGGGGGGCGATACGCAGTATTTT. Translating it yields CASSQEAGGDTQYF.

In this sample, this clone turned up a few times. The sample carries other DNA sequences with the same CDR3. This chain links TRBV7-2 with TRBJ1-2; D not certain. The germline gives CDR1 SGHTA, CDR2 FQGNSA. The CDR3 spans 13 residues. V dropped 5 bases and J dropped 2 bases, with 9 bases sitting between them. The chain's CDR3 is CASSPDSNYGYTF. The CDR3, as DNA: TGTGCCAGCAGCCCAGACTCAAACTATGGCTACACCTTC.

The J gene is TRBJ2-7, the V gene TRBV6-1; 9 positions agree with TRBD1. This CDR3 is built from 13 residues. Germline CDR1 MNHNS, CDR2 SASEGT. Trimming cost V 7 bases and J 4 bases; bases outside gene matches: 5. The CDR3 nucleotides read TGTGCCAGCACCCAGGACAGGGGTTACGAGCAGTACTTC. Translation gives CASTQDRGYEQYF.

On this clone itself: Other DNA sequences in this specimen translate into the identical CDR3. The chain links TRBV30 to TRBJ1-5; perhaps TRBD1 as D (5 bases). There are 13 residues in the CDR3. Trimming pared 0 bases from V and 4 bases from J, leaving 7 bases between. Looked up from germline, CDR1 is GTSNPN and CDR2 is SVGIG (reference sequence). The CDR3 nucleotides are TGTGCCTGGAGTGTGGCAGGGAATCAGCCCCAGCATTTT. It translates to CAWSVAGNQPQHF.

The chain carries TRBV30 and TRBJ1-2, with D tentatively TRBD1 (5 bases). The germline V and J ends were trimmed by 4 bases and 6 bases, with 18 bases remaining between them. The CDR3 sequence is 14 residues long. Germline V CDR1 and CDR2: GTSNPN, SVGIG (reference sequence). CDR3 DNA: TGTGCCTGGACTCTGCCAGGGTCCCGACATGGCTACACCTTC. Translating it yields CAWTLPGSRHGYTF.

The chain combines TRBV10-3 with TRBJ1-5; no reliable D call. This CDR3 is 11 amino acids long. The V gene's germline CDR1 is ENHRY and CDR2 SYGVKD. Trimming pared 3 bases from V and 7 bases from J, leaving 4 bases between. This CDR3 is CAISDGQPQHF. The CDR3 DNA reads as TGTGCCATCAGTGATGGCCAGCCCCAGCATTTT.

The rearrangement joins TRBV2 to TRBJ1-3; 7 nucleotides line up with TRBD1. The CDR3 is 12 residues long. From germline, CDR1 is SNHLY and CDR2 FYNNEI. Unmatched junction bases numbered 2, after V lost 4 bases and J lost 8 bases. CDR3 coding DNA: TGTGCCAGCAGTGGACAGGGCCACACCATATATTTT. This codes for CASSGQGHTIYF. The full variable domain, with the rest looked up from reference TRBV2 and TRBJ1-3, is EPEVTQTPSHQVTQMGQEVILRCVPISNHLYFYWYRQILGQKVEFLVSFYNNEISEKSEIFDDQFSVERPDGSNFTLKIRSTKLEDSAMYFCASSGQGHTIYFGEGSWLTVV.

The rearrangement joins TRBV9 to TRBJ2-5; 8 bases fit TRBD2. Germline V lookup: CDR1 SGDLS, CDR2 YYNGEE. CDR3 length: 15 residues. J was trimmed by 1 base and V by 6 bases; bases with no gene match: 8. CDR3 in amino acids: CASTTGAGVQETQYF. CDR3 sequence (DNA): TGTGCCAGCACCACGGGAGCGGGGGTCCAAGAGACCCAGTACTTC.

As for this clone: The identical CDR3 is also encoded by other nucleotide sequences in the sample. The V and J genes are TRBV10-1 and TRBJ2-1, with TRBD1 as a possible D gene (5 bases). V lost 0 bases and J 6 bases, leaving 6 bases between the germline ends. This CDR3 comprises 13 residues. Looked up from germline, CDR1 is WNHNN and CDR2 is SYGVQD (reference sequence). In DNA form, the CDR3 reads TGCGCCAGCAGTGAGTCAGGGGCCAATGAGCAGTTCTTC. Translation gives CASSESGANEQFF.

Only one count was recorded for this clone. V is TRBV7-9 and J is TRBJ1-4; TRBD1 might be the D (5 bases). V lost 4 bases, J lost 4 bases, and 10 bases lay in between. Germline V lookup: CDR1 SEHNR, CDR2 FQNEAQ (reference sequence). The CDR3 has 14 amino acids. CDR3 DNA: TGTGCCAGCAGCTCTTGGGGCATTAATGAAAAACTGTTTTTT. Protein product: CASSSWGINEKLFF.

The rearrangement joins TRBV18 to TRBJ2-7; 8 bases are shared with TRBD2. Germline CDR1 reads KGHSH; CDR2 reads LQKENI. CDR3 length: 15 residues. With V trimmed by 3 bases and J by 0 bases, 4 bases remained unmatched. The CDR3 bases are TGTGCCAGCTCACCGACTAGCGTGATCTCCTACGAGCAGTACTTC. This sequence encodes CASSPTSVISYEQYF.

The chain links TRBV18 to TRBJ1-5, with TRBD1 matching over 9 bases. CDR1 KGHSH and CDR2 LQKENI come from the germline V gene. This CDR3 spans 15 amino acids. Germline trimming cut 5 bases from V and 4 bases from J; bases unmatched to any gene: 6. CDR3 sequence: CASSSAGTGNQPQHF. CDR3 nucleotides: TGTGCCAGCTCATCGGCCGGGACAGGGAATCAGCCCCAGCATTTT. The whole variable domain, filled in from reference TRBV18 and TRBJ1-5, reads NAGVMQNPRHLVRRRGQEARLRCSPMKGHSHVYWYRQLPEEGLKFMVYLQKENIIDESGMPKERFSAEFPKEGPSILRIQQVVRGDSAAYFCASSSAGTGNQPQHFGDGTRLSIL.

The genes are TRBV2 and TRBJ2-2; 10 bases line up with TRBD2. Germline assignment: CDR1 SNHLY and CDR2 FYNNEI. V trimming: 6 bases; J trimming: 4 bases; junction bases outside the gene matches: 5. The CDR3 length is 15 residues. The CDR3 DNA reads TGTGCCAGCAGCCTAGCGGGGGCCCCCACCGGGGAGCTGTTTTTT. Translation: CASSLAGAPTGELFF.

The rearrangement links TRBV11-2 to TRBJ1-1; 7 positions match TRBD1. V gave up 6 bases and J gave up 6 bases; unmatched junction bases: 7. Germline loops: CDR1 SGHAT, CDR2 FQNNGV. CDR3 length equals 13 residues. The CDR3 DNA sequence: TGTGCCAGCAGGATAGGGGGCCAACCTGAAGCTTTCTTT. Its translation is CASRIGGQPEAFF.

The chain is built from TRBV4-1 and TRBJ2-1; 9 positions match TRBD1. The CDR3 spans 16 residues. Germline CDR1 MGHRA, CDR2 YSYEKL. With V trimmed by 4 bases and J by 6 bases, 10 bases remained unmatched. CDR3 amino acids: CASSLSGQGRTNEQFF. CDR3 in DNA: TGCGCCAGCAGCCTCTCTGGACAGGGGCGAACCAATGAGCAGTTCTTC.

The chain couples TRBV25-1 to TRBJ1-1; 7 bases line up with TRBD1. The CDR3 covers 12 residues. The trim removed 4 bases at V and 10 bases at J, leaving 6 bases unmatched. Germline CDR1 MGHDK, CDR2 SYGVNS. The CDR3 region is CASSAQDRIAFF. The CDR3 DNA reads TGTGCCAGCAGTGCCCAGGACAGGATAGCTTTCTTT.

The gene calls are TRBV4-1 and TRBJ2-1, with TRBD2 matching 14 bases. V lost 3 bases and J lost 1; bases outside the gene matches: 11. CDR1 MGHRA and CDR2 YSYEKL come from the germline V gene. The CDR3 has 20 residues. DNA of the CDR3: TGCGCCAGCAGCCATCTTGGACTAGCGGGGGGCCCCAATTCCTACAATGAGCAGTTCTTC. This gives the protein CASSHLGLAGGPNSYNEQFF.

J is TRBJ1-2 and V is TRBV6-5; weak D call: TRBD1 (6 bases). The germline gives CDR1 MNHEY, CDR2 SVGAGI. The V end lost 6 bases, the J end lost 5 bases, and 16 bases lay between the germline ends. This CDR3 has 14 residues. CDR3 residues: CASRRQGIDYGYTF. CDR3 bases: TGTGCCAGCAGACGTCAGGGGATTGATTATGGCTACACCTTC.

V is TRBV5-1 and J is TRBJ2-1; a possible D gene is TRBD1 (7 bases). Trimming pared 3 bases from V and 9 bases from J, leaving 16 bases between. The CDR3 sequence is 14 residues long. Germline-derived CDR1 and CDR2 are SGHRS and YFSETQ. The CDR3 region is CASSSSTRGVEQFF. Here the CDR3 DNA reads TGCGCCAGCAGCTCTTCAACCAGGGGGGTTGAGCAGTTCTTC.

This chain links TRBV11-2 with TRBJ1-6; 7 bases line up with TRBD1. The junction had 4 bases not matched to a gene; V was cut back by 7 bases and J by 7 bases. Germline-derived CDR1 and CDR2 are SGHAT and FQNNGV. The CDR3 loop spans 13 amino acids. CDR3: CASTPTGNSPLHF. DNA for the CDR3: TGTGCCAGCACCCCGACAGGGAATTCACCCCTCCACTTT.

V gene TRBV12-5 combines with J gene TRBJ1-1; tentative D call: TRBD1 (6 bases). Germline V gene lookup returns CDR1 LGHNT and CDR2 FRNRAP. Trimming took 4 bases from V and 3 from J, leaving 18 bases between them. The CDR3 has 16 residues. Here the CDR3 reads CASGSARGGLDTEAFF. CDR3 coding DNA: TGTGCTAGTGGTTCGGCGAGGGGGGGATTGGACACTGAAGCTTTCTTT.

This chain connects TRBV11-1 to TRBJ2-1; 8 bases map to TRBD1. This CDR3 is 15 amino acids long. Germline CDR1 is SGHAT and CDR2 is FQDESV (reference sequence). V gave up 6 bases and J gave up 2 bases; unmatched junction bases: 6. CDR3 loop: CASSPDRGTYNEQFF. CDR3 coding DNA: TGTGCCAGCAGTCCTGACAGGGGAACCTACAATGAGCAGTTCTTC. The full variable domain, rest sourced from reference TRBV11-1 and TRBJ2-1, is EAEVAQSPRYKITEKSQAVAFWCDPISGHATLYWYRQILGQGPELLVQFQDESVVDDSQLPKDRFSAERLKGVDSTLKIQPAELGDSAMYLCASSPDRGTYNEQFFGPGTRLTVL.

The CDR3 DNA is TGTGCCAGCAGCGTAGGAGGGCTCACGCGAGGCTACACCTTC. This codes for CASSVGGLTRGYTF. V gene TRBV9 combines with J gene TRBJ1-2; unclear D gene. This CDR3 is built from 14 residues. Trimming shortened V by 0 bases and J by 8 bases, and 14 bases separated the two germline ends. The germline V gene encodes CDR1 SGDLS and CDR2 YYNGEE.

The chain links TRBV6-1 to TRBJ1-1, with D hard to call. CDR3 length equals 13 residues. Per the germline V gene, CDR1 is MNHNS and CDR2 is SASEGT. V lost 2 bases and J 1 base, leaving 5 bases between the germline ends. The CDR3: CASSENRNTEAFF. The CDR3 nucleotides are TGTGCCAGCAGTGAAAACAGGAACACTGAAGCTTTCTTT.

V and J are TRBV5-1 and TRBJ2-7; the D is unclear. The CDR3 is 14 amino acids. Germline loops: CDR1 SGHRS, CDR2 YFSETQ. V shed 1 base and J shed 2 bases, with 10 bases lying between them. The CDR3 sequence is CASSLTGKPYEQYF. Written as DNA, the CDR3 is TGCGCCAGCAGCTTGACGGGTAAGCCCTACGAGCAGTACTTC.

V is TRBV5-1 and J is TRBJ2-6; TRBD2 matches at 7 bases. Unmatched junction bases numbered 7, after V lost 1 base and J lost 3 bases. Per germline, CDR1 SGHRS and CDR2 YFSETQ. The CDR3 is 17 amino acids. The CDR3 reads CASSLLQGGSGANVLTF. The CDR3 nucleotides read TGCGCCAGCAGCTTGCTCCAGGGCGGGAGTGGGGCCAACGTCCTGACTTTC.